One sample yielded the 14 T cell receptor beta chains listed below, sequenced in a study of tumor-infiltrating lymphocytes in primary liver carcinoma. From 20-30 mg of unsorted bulk tissue, DNA and RNA were co-extracted together. TCR beta cDNA was made from 500 ng total RNA with a constant-region primer. Three rounds of nested multiplex PCR with slightly modified ARM-PCR produced TCR beta libraries. TRBV1-TRBV30 forward primers paired with a C-beta reverse primer drove the first two PCR rounds, 10 cycles each. TCRdb passed the multiplex PCR reads through MiXCR, listing each CDR3 protein once. The sample has 100,000 to 150,000 distinct CDR3 sequences; around 62% are singletons. The specimen was liver tumor tissue from sampling region 1. Noted subset: tumor region T1, superior pole. The receptors originated from a woman in her sixties with primary liver carcinoma and hepatitis B virus infection.

As regards this clonotype: A read error may produce the germline difference seen at one junction end. The CDR3 nucleotides read TGTGCCAGCAGTCGCAGGGGGCGGGAGGGCCGGGGGCCAGATACACAGTATTTT. It yields the protein CASSRRGREGRGPDTQYF. The gene calls are TRBV6-5 and TRBJ2-3, with D perhaps matching TRBD2 (9 bases). Germline CDR1 MNHEY, CDR2 SVGAGI. The CDR3 contains 18 residues.

V gene TRBV20-1 combines with J gene TRBJ1-5; no firm D call. The CDR3 covers 13 residues. Trimming shortened V by 0 bases and J by 2 bases, and 5 bases separated the two germline ends. Germline CDR1 reads DFQATT; CDR2 reads SNEGSKA (reference sequence). CDR3 region: CSARDQGNQPQHF. The DNA for the CDR3 is TGCAGTGCTAGAGATCAGGGCAATCAGCCCCAGCATTTT.

With respect to this clonotype: At one end the junction does not follow the germline gene, possibly because of a read error. This rearrangement joins TRBV30 to TRBJ1-1; unclear D gene. CDR1 GTSNPN and CDR2 SVGIG come from the germline V gene (reference sequence). The CDR3 has 13 amino acids. This chain's CDR3 is CGWSVQSGTEAFF. CDR3 nucleotide sequence: TGTGGCTGGAGTGTACAGTCGGGCACTGAAGCTTTCTTT.

Comments on this clonotype: At one boundary the junction diverges from the germline segment, which might be a read error. The chain recombines TRBV11-1 with TRBJ2-1; 10 bases agree with TRBD2. The CDR3 covers 15 residues. Germline-derived CDR1 and CDR2 are SGHAT and FQDESV (reference sequence). The CDR3 DNA reads TGTGCCAGCAGACCCCTAGCGGGGGCCCTCGTTGAGCAGTTATTC. Its protein is CASRPLAGALVEQLF.

The chain employs TRBV30 and TRBJ1-5, with no clear D. Trimming pared 0 bases from V and 5 bases from J, leaving 8 bases between. The CDR3 is 13 amino acids. CDR1 is GTSNPN and CDR2 is SVGIG in the germline V gene (reference sequence). The CDR3 region has the DNA TGTGCCTGGAGTGTACTATCGGATCAGCCCCAGCATTTT. Translation gives CAWSVLSDQPQHF.

V gene TRBV7-9 combines with J gene TRBJ1-2; D unresolved. V was trimmed by 5 bases and J by 8 bases, leaving 15 bases between them. Germline CDR1 SEHNR, CDR2 FQNEAQ (reference sequence). This CDR3 has 13 residues. The CDR3 DNA follows: TGTGCCAGCAGCCCCCGGGAGGCTTGGGGCTACACCTTC. It yields the protein CASSPREAWGYTF.

Points on this clonotype: The junction and the germline gene differ at one end; a read error may be behind it. The chain has TRBV24-1 and TRBJ2-3; D possibly corresponds to TRBD2 (6 bases). From germline, CDR1 is KGHDR and CDR2 SFDVKD. The CDR3 extends over 16 amino acids. The CDR3 DNA follows: TGTGCCACCAGTGGGGGGGTCCAGTCTTTCACAGATATGCAGTATTTT. Its protein is CATSGGVQSFTDMQYF.

A note on this clonotype: Given a much more abundant clone one base away, this may be a read error. The conserved phenylalanine or tryptophan normally closing the CDR3 is absent here, so this likely arose from a read error. The chain recombines TRBV10-2 with TRBJ2-3; D remains unclear. The CDR3 totals 11 residues. Per germline, CDR1 WSHSY and CDR2 SAAADI. The V gene lost 4 bases and the J gene lost 4 bases, with 3 bases spanning the gap. In nucleotides, the CDR3 is TGCGCCAGCAGTGGAGCAGATACGCAGTATTCT. Translating gives CASSGADTQYS.

Points on this clonotype: One end of the junction fails to match germline, which may point to a read error. V gene TRBV11-3 combines with J gene TRBJ2-7; 9 bases map to TRBD1. The V gene's germline CDR1 is SGHNT and CDR2 YENEEA. CDR3 length: 15 residues. CDR3 DNA sequence: TGTGCCAGCAGCTTAGGGACAGGGGACTCCTTCGAGCAGTACTTT. Amino acids: CASSLGTGDSFEQYF.

As concerns this clonotype: The junction differs from germline at one of its ends, possibly a read error. The rearrangement links TRBV11-2 to TRBJ2-2; the D is unclear. CDR3 length: 13 amino acids. Germline V gene sequence: CDR1 SGHAT, CDR2 FQNNGV. Here the CDR3 DNA reads TGTGCCAACAGCTTTGAGGCTAACGGGGAGCTGTTTTTT. Its protein is CANSFEANGELFF.

This clonotype was detected ten times or more. A read error is possible here, since a much larger clone lies one base away. V and J are TRBV11-2 and TRBJ2-1; D unresolved. The V gene's germline CDR1 is SGHAT and CDR2 FQNNGV. CDR3 length: 12 residues. The CDR3 region is CASTLEASEQFF. In DNA, the CDR3 is TGTGCCAGCACCTTAGAAGCTAGTGAGCAGTTCTTC.

Turning to this clonotype: Likely a read error: the CDR3 ends without its conserved phenylalanine or tryptophan. Because the CDR3's place on the DNA is in doubt, the DNA is left out and the CDR3 is given as listed by TCRdb. The rearrangement links TRBV11-2 to TRBJ2-2. Per germline, CDR1 SGHAT and CDR2 FQNNGV. Both ends counted, the CDR3 spans 13 residues. CDR3 sequence: CASSLDTTGELFS.

This clonotype appeared a few times. This chain links TRBV14 with TRBJ2-3; TRBD2 might be the D (6 bases). V dropped 9 bases and J dropped 4 bases, with 17 bases sitting between them. The germline V gene encodes CDR1 SGHDN and CDR2 FVKESK. The CDR3 runs to 14 residues. The CDR3 loop is CASALGTGADTQYF. The CDR3 region has the DNA TGTGCCAGTGCCCTGGGTACGGGGGCAGATACGCAGTATTTT.

This clonotype was recorded at least ten times. The CDR3 region is CASSETPSGEQYF. The CDR3 DNA follows: TGCGCCAGCAGTGAGACACCTTCGGGAGAGCAGTACTTC. This chain links TRBV10-1 with TRBJ2-7; tentative D call: TRBD2 (5 bases). Germline V gene sequence: CDR1 WNHNN, CDR2 SYGVQD (reference sequence). The CDR3 is made up of 13 amino acids. Between the trimmed V and J ends, which lost 2 bases and 7 bases, there was a span of 12 bases.